The 26 T cell receptor beta chains presented below share a single source sample, sequenced in a study of response to subunit inactivated influenza vaccine. Each CDR3 protein is one row after TCRdb ran MiXCR on the RT-PCR reads. The sample holds roughly 780,000 distinct CDR3 sequences, less than 20% seen once. The sequenced sample was PBMCs from blood, obtained roughly 5 days after vaccination. Receptor source: a man aged 50 to 60 who received an inactivated influenza vaccine.

This clonotype was observed many times. The chain is built from TRBV10-3 and TRBJ1-2, with TRBD1 identical over 8 bases. This CDR3 has 13 amino acids. Germline lookup yields CDR1 ENHRY and CDR2 SYGVKD. J was trimmed by 4 bases and V by 3 bases; bases with no gene match: 1. CDR3 region: CAISEGQGYGYTF. As DNA, the CDR3 is TGTGCCATCAGTGAAGGACAGGGCTATGGCTACACCTTC.

CDR3 loop: CASSLRDRLIGEPQHF. The DNA of the CDR3 is TGTGCCAGCAGCTTGCGGGACAGGTTGATTGGGGAGCCCCAGCATTTT. The chain couples TRBV5-5 to TRBJ1-5; 8 bases map to TRBD1. CDR3 length: 16 residues. V lost 1 base to trimming and J lost 8 bases; unmatched junction nucleotides: 11. Germline assignment: CDR1 SGHKS and CDR2 YYEKEE (reference sequence).

DNA of the CDR3: TGTGCCAGCGGCCATCAGGGGGTTGAGACCCAGTACTTC. Translated, it gives CASGHQGVETQYF. This chain connects TRBV7-9 to TRBJ2-5; 7 bases fit TRBD1. Germline CDR1 and CDR2: SEHNR and FQNEAQ (reference sequence). V was pared by 8 bases and J by 5 bases, with 8 bases of the junction left unmatched. The length of the CDR3 is 13 residues. Full variable domain (remainder filled in from reference TRBV7-9 and TRBJ2-5): DTGVSQNPRHKITKRGQNVTFRCDPISEHNRLYWYRQTLGQGPEFLTYFQNEAQLEKSRLLSDRFSAERPKGSFSTLEIQRTEQGDSAMYLCASGHQGVETQYFGPGTRLLVL.

This chain joins TRBV20-1 and TRBJ2-2; D uncertain. The germline V and J ends were trimmed by 5 bases and 4 bases, with 8 bases remaining between them. CDR3 length equals 12 residues. Germline assignment: CDR1 DFQATT and CDR2 SNEGSKA (reference sequence). CDR3 nucleotides: TGCAGTGCTCCCTGGGGCACCGGGGAGCTGTTTTTT. As protein: CSAPWGTGELFF.

This rearrangement joins TRBV5-1 to TRBJ2-3, with a tentative D call TRBD2 (6 bases). The CDR3 covers 15 residues. Germline V gene lookup returns CDR1 SGHRS and CDR2 YFSETQ. Trimming removed 1 base from V and 4 bases from J, with 13 bases in between. The CDR3 nucleotides are TGCGCCAGCAGCTTGTGGGGGGACGGTGCAGATACGCAGTATTTT. This codes for CASSLWGDGADTQYF.

The rearrangement joins TRBV12-3 or TRBV12-4 to TRBJ2-7; D gene uncertain. V dropped 6 bases and J dropped 3 bases, with 9 bases sitting between them. The CDR3 is 12 amino acids. In DNA form, the CDR3 reads TGTGCCAGCAGGAAGACCCACTACGAGCAGTACTTC. It specifies CASRKTHYEQYF.

Only a few counts were recorded for this clonotype. The rearrangement joins TRBV5-5 to TRBJ2-7, with TRBD1 as a possible D gene (5 bases). CDR3 length: 14 amino acids. Trimming cost V 0 bases and J 5 bases, with 12 bases left between them. The germline V gene has CDR1 SGHKS and CDR2 YYEKEE (reference sequence). CDR3 sequence: CASSLEGFYDEQYF. The CDR3 DNA reads as TGTGCCAGCAGCTTGGAGGGGTTTTACGACGAGCAGTACTTC.

This chain connects TRBV27 to TRBJ2-1; 8 bases are shared with TRBD2. Trimming at V came to 6 bases and at J to 9 bases, leaving 7 bases not matched to a gene. CDR3 length: 13 amino acids. Germline CDR1 is MNHEY and CDR2 is SMNVEV (reference sequence). The CDR3 here is CASSLRSGIEQFF. DNA for the CDR3: TGTGCCAGCAGCCTCCGTAGCGGGATTGAGCAGTTCTTC.

This clonotype was observed a single time. The chain uses TRBV28 and TRBJ1-1; tentatively, D is TRBD1 (5 bases). CDR3 length: 14 amino acids. The germline V and J ends were trimmed by 5 bases and 5 bases, with 15 bases remaining between them. In germline, CDR1 is MDHEN, CDR2 SYDVKM. Written as DNA, the CDR3 is TGTGCCAGCAGTCCGCCCTGGGGGGTTACTGAAGCTTTCTTT. It yields the protein CASSPPWGVTEAFF.

This clonotype was seen just once. V and J are TRBV6-5 and TRBJ2-7; D may be TRBD1 or TRBD2 (5 bases each). The CDR3 length is 15 residues. Germline V gene data show CDR1 as MNHEY and CDR2 as SVGAGI. V lost 0 bases and J 7 bases, leaving 16 bases between the germline ends. The DNA of the CDR3 is TGTGCCAGCAGTTACTCGAGACGGGGCGCAGGAGAGCAGTACTTC. The encoded protein is CASSYSRRGAGEQYF.

This clonotype was observed many times. The gene calls are TRBV20-1 and TRBJ2-7, with TRBD1 matching 8 bases. The CDR3 is 15 residues long. The germline gives CDR1 DFQATT, CDR2 SNEGSKA (reference sequence). With 4 bases clipped from V and 3 bases from J, the junction kept 11 bases outside the gene matches. CDR3 DNA sequence: TGCAGTGCTATCCCCACAGGGGGGTTATACTACGAGCAGTACTTC. It encodes CSAIPTGGLYYEQYF.

Notes on this clonotype: The missing conserved phenylalanine or tryptophan at the end of this CDR3 makes a read error likely. The rearrangement links TRBV5-1 to TRBJ2-7; TRBD1 is a possible D gene (6 bases). Germline V gene data show CDR1 as SGHRS and CDR2 as YFSETQ. V shed 7 bases and J shed 2 bases, with 13 bases lying between them. This CDR3 comprises 13 residues. The CDR3 sequence is CASSIRDTYEQYL. CDR3 bases: TGCGCCAGCTCCATCCGGGACACCTACGAGCAGTACCTC.

The genes are TRBV29-1 and TRBJ1-2; D ambiguous. CDR1 is SQVTM and CDR2 is ANQGSEA in the germline V gene. This CDR3 is built from 15 residues. V shed 0 bases and J shed 1 base, with 12 bases lying between them. For the CDR3, the DNA is TGCAGCGTTGAAGATCGGCAGGCCTTTAACTATGGCTACACCTTC. Translating it yields CSVEDRQAFNYGYTF.

V is TRBV20-1 and J is TRBJ2-6; D may be TRBD1 (5 bases). Trimming left V 0 bases short and J 0 bases short, with 24 bases between. This CDR3 is built from 21 residues. Germline CDR1 is DFQATT and CDR2 is SNEGSKA (reference sequence). The CDR3 nucleotides read TGCAGTGCTAGAGAAGCTATAAGTCGGTCAACAGGAGACTCTGGGGCCAACGTCCTGACTTTC. Protein product: CSAREAISRSTGDSGANVLTF.

The DNA for the CDR3 is TGTGCCAGCAGCCAAACTGGACTTAGTTCACCCCTCCACTTT. It codes for CASSQTGLSSPLHF. The chain combines TRBV3-1 with TRBJ1-6; D unclear. CDR3 length equals 14 residues. V gave up 2 bases and J gave up 9 bases, with 11 bases separating them. Looked up from germline, CDR1 is LGHDT and CDR2 is YNNKEL (reference sequence).

This clonotype came up many times. The genes are TRBV20-1 and TRBJ2-4; D is possibly TRBD2 (5 bases). The CDR3 length is 13 residues. Trimming removed 6 bases at V and 6 bases at J, with 15 bases between. The germline V gene encodes CDR1 DFQATT and CDR2 SNEGSKA (reference sequence). The CDR3 reads CSATPGGGNIQYF. In DNA form, the CDR3 reads TGCAGTGCCACCCCCGGAGGAGGAAACATTCAGTACTTC.

This clonotype was seen a few times. This chain connects TRBV6-2 or TRBV6-3 to TRBJ1-6; D remains ambiguous. CDR3 length equals 13 residues. Germline CDR1 is MNHEY and CDR2 is SVGEGT. Trimming stripped 6 bases from V and 14 bases from J, with 17 bases between. The CDR3 protein is CASSPTGGYSLHF. The CDR3 DNA is TGTGCCAGCAGCCCGACCGGAGGTTACTCCCTCCACTTT.

The table lists this clonotype with a few counts. V usage is TRBV4-1 and J usage is TRBJ2-1, with 9 bases matching TRBD1. The CDR3 contains 14 residues. The V and J ends lost 4 bases and 7 bases, in that order; junction bases with no gene match: 5. Germline CDR1 MGHRA, CDR2 YSYEKL. The CDR3 DNA reads as TGCGCCAGCAGCCCTCGGGACAGGGTAAATGAGCAGTTCTTC. Protein sequence: CASSPRDRVNEQFF.

V usage is TRBV18 and J usage is TRBJ1-3, with D uncertain. Deletions cut 1 base from V and 2 bases from J, with 12 bases between. This CDR3 region has 16 residues. Germline loops: CDR1 KGHSH, CDR2 LQKENI. The CDR3 nucleotides read TGTGCCAGCTCACCACTGACCCTCGGGGCTGGAAACACCATATATTTT. As protein: CASSPLTLGAGNTIYF.

This clonotype was recorded at least ten times. V is TRBV5-1 and J is TRBJ2-3, with TRBD2 matching 11 bases. The germline V gene has CDR1 SGHRS and CDR2 YFSETQ. Losses at the gene ends were 6 bases for V and 0 bases for J; bases not matched to a gene: 6. CDR3 length: 16 residues. The CDR3 protein is CASTSGGTTSTDTQYF. As DNA, the CDR3 is TGCGCCAGCACTAGCGGGGGGACAACTAGCACAGATACGCAGTATTTT.

This clonotype was seen a handful of times. V and J are TRBV4-3 and TRBJ1-6; D is possibly TRBD1 (5 bases). This CDR3 spans 14 amino acids. CDR1 is LGHNA, CDR2 YSLEER, per germline. V was trimmed by 0 bases and J by 17 bases, leaving 17 bases between them. The CDR3 here is CASSQDPTASKVHF. The CDR3, as DNA: TGCGCCAGCAGCCAAGATCCGACAGCGTCCAAAGTCCACTTT.

There are many counts of this clonotype. The rearrangement uses TRBV29-1 and TRBJ2-1; 9 bases fit TRBD1. The junction had 0 bases not matched to a gene; V was cut back by 4 bases and J by 2 bases. Germline loops: CDR1 SQVTM, CDR2 ANQGSEA. The CDR3 sequence is 13 residues long. CDR3 loop: CSVGTGAYNEQFF. DNA of the CDR3: TGCAGCGTTGGGACAGGGGCCTACAATGAGCAGTTCTTC.

The rearrangement uses TRBV7-9 and TRBJ2-5; D unresolved. Germline CDR1 reads SEHNR; CDR2 reads FQNEAQ (reference sequence). The V and J ends lost 5 bases and 3 bases respectively, with 10 bases between them. The CDR3 has 13 amino acids. CDR3 in DNA: TGTGCCAGCAGCGCTATAGTAAAAGAGACCCAGTACTTC. Its translation is CASSAIVKETQYF.

This clonotype was detected only a few times. The junction does not match germline at one end; this may be a read error. The V and J genes are TRBV7-7 and TRBJ2-5, with D unresolved. CDR3 length equals 14 residues. Germline V gene lookup returns CDR1 SSHAT and CDR2 FNYEAQ (reference sequence). CDR3 nucleotides: TGTGCTAGCAGCTTAGGTCGCTTCCAAGAGACCCAGTACTTC. Protein: CASSLGRFQETQYF.

This clonotype was detected a few times. This chain links TRBV10-3 with TRBJ2-3; unclear D gene. Per the germline V gene, CDR1 is ENHRY and CDR2 is SYGVKD. V lost 0 bases, J lost 6 bases, and 10 bases lay in between. There are 14 residues in the CDR3. CDR3 in amino acids: CAISESSALDTQYF. The CDR3 DNA sequence: TGTGCCATCAGTGAGTCAAGTGCCCTCGATACGCAGTATTTT.

This clonotype was detected many times. This chain uses TRBV12-3 or TRBV12-4 with TRBJ2-7, with D uncertain. CDR3 length: 11 amino acids. V gave up 3 bases and J gave up 7 bases, with 7 bases separating them. The CDR3 DNA follows: TGTGCCAGCAGTTTTATGGCTGAGCAGTACTTC. Its translation: CASSFMAEQYF.